The 25 T cell receptor beta chains given below trace back to one sample, sequenced in a study of T cell responses to AZD1222 COVID-19 vaccine. The repertoire was sequenced with immunoSEQ multiplex PCR; TCRdb's copy has only in-frame clones and lacks some. Altogether 100,000 to 150,000 clones are present, about nine tenths being singletons, with the ten largest covering roughly 1%. This sample comprised peripheral blood, obtained 28 days after the second AZD1222 dose. The receptors here all came from an adult who received the AZD1222 COVID-19 vaccine.

The chain links TRBV2 to TRBJ2-1, with D hard to call. The CDR3 has 13 residues. Germline V lookup: CDR1 SNHLY, CDR2 FYNNEI. V lost 2 bases and J 5 bases, leaving 7 bases between the germline ends. This chain's CDR3 is CASSEPFNNEQFF. In DNA form, the CDR3 reads TGTGCCAGCAGTGAACCCTTCAACAATGAGCAGTTCTTC.

The V gene is TRBV7-8, the J gene TRBJ2-7, with TRBD1 identical over 9 bases. Germline V lookup: CDR1 SGHVS, CDR2 FQNEAQ. The CDR3 totals 14 residues. V was pared by 2 bases and J by 2 bases, with 1 base of the junction left unmatched. This CDR3 is CASSLRQGAYEQYF. The CDR3 region has the DNA TGTGCCAGCAGCTTACGACAGGGGGCCTACGAGCAGTACTTC.

The chain employs TRBV7-9 and TRBJ2-1; D is perhaps TRBD2 (6 bases). Germline CDR1 and CDR2: SEHNR and FQNEAQ (reference sequence). V shed 5 bases and J shed 9 bases, with 17 bases lying between them. The CDR3 loop spans 14 amino acids. Here the CDR3 DNA reads TGTGCCAGCAGCCTGGGACTCGGCTTCGGTGAGCAGTTCTTC. Its protein product is CASSLGLGFGEQFF.

J is TRBJ2-1 and V is TRBV10-3; 10 bases agree with TRBD1. This CDR3 spans 19 amino acids. Trimming cost V 0 bases and J 7 bases; bases outside gene matches: 15. Germline CDR1 reads ENHRY; CDR2 reads SYGVKD. CDR3 coding DNA: TGTGCCATCAGTGAGTCGGGGGCCAGCGGACAGGGGGTAAGAAATGAGCAGTTCTTC. It encodes CAISESGASGQGVRNEQFF.

The chain links TRBV5-5 to TRBJ2-6; 9 bases line up with TRBD2. The ends lost 0 bases at V and 0 bases at J; junction bases unmatched: 4. The CDR3 is made up of 18 amino acids. Germline lookup yields CDR1 SGHKS and CDR2 YYEKEE (reference sequence). In DNA form, the CDR3 reads TGTGCCAGCAGCTTGGGGGGCGGGAGGGCCTCTGGGGCCAACGTCCTGACTTTC. Its translation: CASSLGGGRASGANVLTF.

In this sample, this clone turned up once. The V and J genes are TRBV5-1 and TRBJ2-1; 7 nucleotides match TRBD2. V dropped 0 bases and J dropped 10; count of bases not matched to a gene: 7. The CDR3 extends over 14 amino acids. Germline CDR1 is SGHRS and CDR2 is YFSETQ. CDR3 amino acids: CASSLVAGAHEQFF. CDR3 bases: TGCGCCAGCAGCTTGGTGGCGGGAGCCCACGAGCAGTTCTTC.

The chain has TRBV18 and TRBJ1-3; D uncertain. With 6 bases removed from V and 4 bases from J, the gap between germline ends came to 22 bases. In germline, CDR1 is KGHSH, CDR2 LQKENI. The CDR3 runs to 17 residues. CDR3 sequence: CASSPRAFEISGNTIYF. The CDR3 DNA reads as TGTGCCAGCTCCCCCCGTGCTTTCGAGATCTCCGGAAACACCATATATTTT.

This chain links TRBV28 with TRBJ2-1, with 12 positions matching TRBD2. The CDR3 is made up of 15 amino acids. Germline V gene sequence: CDR1 MDHEN, CDR2 SYDVKM. The V segment lost 5 bases and the J segment 6 bases; nucleotides outside the gene matches: 5. DNA for the CDR3: TGTGCCAGCAGTGCCCTAGCGGGAGGGTTCAATGAGCAGTTCTTC. As protein: CASSALAGGFNEQFF.

The V gene is TRBV5-1, the J gene TRBJ2-7; weak D call: TRBD1 (6 bases). In germline, CDR1 is SGHRS, CDR2 YFSETQ. The ends were cut back, 0 bases at V and 1 base at J, with 11 bases in the middle. CDR3 size: 15 residues. Written as DNA, the CDR3 is TGCGCCAGCAGCTTGGTTTTAGGGGGTTCCTACGAGCAGTACTTC. Its translation is CASSLVLGGSYEQYF.

The chain combines TRBV2 with TRBJ2-7; TRBD1 might be the D (6 bases). Trimming took 6 bases from V and 2 from J, leaving 17 bases between them. This CDR3 region has 15 residues. The germline V gene has CDR1 SNHLY and CDR2 FYNNEI. CDR3 in amino acids: CASRAGQSKTYEQYF. CDR3 DNA sequence: TGTGCCAGCAGGGCCGGACAGTCTAAGACCTACGAGCAGTACTTC. Drawing the rest from reference TRBV2 and TRBJ2-7, the complete variable domain is EPEVTQTPSHQVTQMGQEVILRCVPISNHLYFYWYRQILGQKVEFLVSFYNNEISEKSEIFDDQFSVERPDGSNFTLKIRSTKLEDSAMYFCASRAGQSKTYEQYFGPGTRLTVT.

The chain is built from TRBV30 and TRBJ2-5; tentative D call: TRBD1 (5 bases). The CDR3 loop spans 11 amino acids. Germline V gene sequence: CDR1 GTSNPN, CDR2 SVGIG (reference sequence). V was clipped by 0 bases and J by 11 bases, with 10 bases between them. DNA for the CDR3: TGTGCCTGGAGTGTAAGACAGAGACAGTACTTC. Its protein is CAWSVRQRQYF. Full variable domain (rest looked up from reference TRBV30 and TRBJ2-5): SQTIHQWPATLVQPVGSPLSLECTVEGTSNPNLYWYRQAAGRGLQLLFYSVGIGQISSEVPQNLSASRPQDRQFILSSKKLLLSDSGFYLCAWSVRQRQYFGPGTRLLVL.

In DNA, the CDR3 is TGTGCCAGCAGCCCCGCTAGGGTAGGGGAGACCCAGTACTTC. Its translation is CASSPARVGETQYF. The rearrangement links TRBV7-2 to TRBJ2-5; D not certain. Trimming took off 5 bases at V and 5 bases at J, with 15 bases between the two ends. Germline CDR1 is SGHTA and CDR2 is FQGNSA. The CDR3 is made up of 14 amino acids.

The J gene is TRBJ1-5, the V gene TRBV27; D uncertain. The CDR3 runs to 13 residues. V was cut by 0 bases and J by 6 bases, with 6 bases left in between. Germline CDR1 and CDR2: MNHEY and SMNVEV (reference sequence). The DNA for the CDR3 is TGTGCCAGCAGTTTATCGGCGGTTCAGCCCCAGCATTTT. Protein product: CASSLSAVQPQHF.

J is TRBJ2-2 and V is TRBV19, with D hard to call. CDR1 and CDR2 (germline): LNHDA, SQIVND (reference sequence). The length of the CDR3 is 15 residues. The V and J ends lost 6 bases and 0 bases respectively, with 11 bases between them. CDR3 region: CASRMDAANTGELFF. For the CDR3, the DNA is TGTGCCAGTAGGATGGACGCGGCGAACACCGGGGAGCTGTTTTTT. Looking up the rest from reference TRBV19 and TRBJ2-2 gives the full variable domain: DGGITQSPKYLFRKEGQNVTLSCEQNLNHDAMYWYRQDPGQGLRLIYYSQIVNDFQKGDIAEGYSVSREKKESFPLTVTSAQKNPTAFYLCASRMDAANTGELFFGEGSRLTVL.

The CDR3 nucleotides are TGTGCCAGCAGCACCGACGACAGGTGGGGCAATCAGCCCCAGCATTTT. It encodes CASSTDDRWGNQPQHF. The chain carries TRBV7-2 and TRBJ1-5; a weak D match, TRBD1 (6 bases). V gave up 5 bases and J gave up 2 bases, with 16 bases separating them. The CDR3 loop spans 16 amino acids. Germline V gene lookup returns CDR1 SGHTA and CDR2 FQGNSA.

This clone appeared once. The chain employs TRBV7-9 and TRBJ2-7; 9 bases fit TRBD1. CDR1 is SEHNR, CDR2 FQNEAQ, per germline (reference sequence). Germline trimming cut 0 bases from V and 3 bases from J; bases unmatched to any gene: 3. This CDR3 is 15 amino acids long. For the CDR3, the DNA is TGTGCCAGCAGCTTAGCAACAGGGGGCAACTACGAGCAGTACTTC. It is translated as CASSLATGGNYEQYF. Complete variable domain (other parts from reference TRBV7-9 and TRBJ2-7): DTGVSQNPRHKITKRGQNVTFRCDPISEHNRLYWYRQTLGQGPEFLTYFQNEAQLEKSRLLSDRFSAERPKGSFSTLEIQRTEQGDSAMYLCASSLATGGNYEQYFGPGTRLTVT.

The rearrangement uses TRBV28 and TRBJ1-3; D is undetermined. This CDR3 is built from 15 residues. CDR1 is MDHEN and CDR2 is SYDVKM in the germline V gene. The V gene lost 5 bases and the J gene lost 0 bases, with 11 bases spanning the gap. The CDR3 coding sequence is TGTGCCAGCAGTCCAACTGACAACTCTGGAAACACCATATATTTT. Protein product: CASSPTDNSGNTIYF.

This clone was counted once. This sequence joins TRBV7-8 and TRBJ2-1, with TRBD1 matching 7 bases. After removal of 5 bases from V and 9 bases from J, the junction contained 10 bases not matched to a gene. Germline V gene sequence: CDR1 SGHVS, CDR2 FQNEAQ. CDR3 length: 14 residues. The CDR3, as DNA: TGTGCCAGCAGCGCACGACAGGGTCGGGGTGAGCAGTTCTTC. Translated: CASSARQGRGEQFF.

Worth noting for this clone: Germline is not matched at one junction end, which may reflect a read error. The rearrangement joins TRBV4-3 to TRBJ1-1, with D unclear. The CDR3 totals 15 residues. Looked up from germline, CDR1 is LGHNA and CDR2 is YSLEER. The CDR3 here is CTSSQGPVALTEAFF. CDR3 DNA: TGCACCAGCAGCCAAGGGCCCGTCGCGTTGACTGAAGCTTTCTTT.

The chain employs TRBV28 and TRBJ2-7, with 7 positions matching TRBD2. Unmatched junction bases numbered 11, after V lost 4 bases and J lost 5 bases. The germline gives CDR1 MDHEN, CDR2 SYDVKM. The CDR3 consists of 15 residues. The CDR3 coding sequence is TGTGCCAGCAGTTCCCCTTCCTCGGGGGGACACGAGCAGTACTTC. The encoded protein is CASSSPSSGGHEQYF.

This chain connects TRBV11-3 to TRBJ1-6, with D uncertain. Trimming removed 4 bases at V and 7 bases at J, with 17 bases between. CDR1 is SGHNT, CDR2 YENEEA, per germline. This CDR3 contains 16 residues. CDR3 protein: CASSSIGNSWNSPLHF. CDR3 DNA sequence: TGTGCCAGCAGCTCGATCGGGAACAGTTGGAATTCACCCCTCCACTTT. Combining the CDR3 with reference TRBV11-3 and TRBJ1-6 gives the whole variable domain EAGVVQSPRYKIIEKKQPVAFWCNPISGHNTLYWYLQNLGQGPELLIRYENEEAVDDSQLPKDRFSAERLKGVDSTLKIQPAELGDSAVYLCASSSIGNSWNSPLHFGNGTRLTVT.

The chain links TRBV7-3 to TRBJ1-2; 9 nucleotides agree with TRBD1. This CDR3 region has 13 residues. Germline lookup yields CDR1 SGHTA and CDR2 FQGTGA. V shed 5 bases, J shed 8 bases, and the junction held 6 bases outside the gene matches. Here the CDR3 DNA reads TGTGCCAGCAGCACCCGGACAGGGGAAGGCTACACCTTC. This sequence encodes CASSTRTGEGYTF.

The chain uses TRBV4-1 and TRBJ2-3; 10 bases agree with TRBD2. Looked up from germline, CDR1 is MGHRA and CDR2 is YSYEKL. CDR3 length: 19 residues. V shed 0 bases, J shed 0 bases, and the junction held 9 bases outside the gene matches. As DNA, the CDR3 is TGCGCCAGCAGCCAAGATCATCCTAGCGGGGGATCTAGCACAGATACGCAGTATTTT. It specifies CASSQDHPSGGSSTDTQYF.

J is TRBJ2-2 and V is TRBV7-3; 7 bases agree with TRBD1. Germline V gene sequence: CDR1 SGHTA, CDR2 FQGTGA. The CDR3 is 13 amino acids. The V gene end was trimmed by 4 bases and the J gene end by 6 bases; junction bases not matched to a gene: 2. The CDR3 reads CASSSTGPGELFF. CDR3 in DNA: TGTGCCAGCAGCTCGACAGGGCCCGGGGAGCTGTTTTTT.

This CDR3 is CASSYSTGDQPQHF. The CDR3 nucleotides are TGTGCCAGCAGTTACTCGACAGGGGACCAGCCCCAGCATTTT. V is TRBV6-2 or TRBV6-3 and J is TRBJ1-5, with 8 bases that match TRBD1. The CDR3 has 14 amino acids. The junction had 2 bases not matched to a gene; V was cut back by 0 bases and J by 7 bases. Per germline, CDR1 MNHEY and CDR2 SVGEGT.